The 26 T cell receptor beta chains below come from one sample, sequenced in a study of blood T cell repertoires in COVID-19 (TCRdb year 2020). Libraries were built with the immunoSEQ multiplex PCR assay. Held by TCRdb, this immuneACCESS table contains in-frame sequences only and omits some clones. Under half of the omission traces to an unresolved V gene where checked; the cause of the rest is unknown. Here the sample has about 180,000 clones; around nine tenths occur a single time. Clones ranked in the top ten supply approximately 0.5% of the sample. Sequencing was carried out using peripheral blood. These receptors were taken from a man aged 45-60 years with acute or convalescent COVID-19.

This clone was seen a single time. The gene calls are TRBV10-1 and TRBJ2-3; 8 nucleotides line up with TRBD2. The CDR3 is 15 residues long. CDR1 is WNHNN and CDR2 is SYGVQD in the germline V gene (reference sequence). The junction had 2 bases not matched to a gene; V was cut back by 2 bases and J by 1 base. This CDR3 is CASSERAGGTDTQYF. The DNA of the CDR3 is TGCGCCAGCAGTGAGCGAGCGGGAGGCACAGATACGCAGTATTTT.

This chain links TRBV5-6 with TRBJ2-3; 10 bases align to TRBD2. The CDR3 consists of 19 residues. CDR1 is SGHDT, CDR2 YYEEEE, per germline. Trimming took 2 bases from V and 1 from J; bases not matched to a gene: 13. CDR3 sequence reads: CASSFILAGVNLGTDTQYF. In DNA form, the CDR3 reads TGTGCCAGCAGCTTCATTCTAGCGGGAGTCAATTTGGGCACAGATACGCAGTATTTT.

The genes are TRBV2 and TRBJ2-3; 12 positions match TRBD2. Trimming removed 4 bases from V and 3 bases from J; junction bases left unmatched: 14. This CDR3 contains 19 residues. Germline V gene sequence: CDR1 SNHLY, CDR2 FYNNEI. The chain's CDR3 is CASSVILAGGGDGTDTQYF. The CDR3 DNA reads as TGTGCCAGCAGTGTGATCCTAGCGGGAGGGGGCGATGGTACAGATACGCAGTATTTT.

This chain connects TRBV7-6 to TRBJ2-2; TRBD2 aligns across 8 bases. The J segment lost 6 bases and the V segment lost 1 base, leaving 7 bases of the junction unmatched. Germline CDR1 SGHVS, CDR2 FNYEAQ. The CDR3 sequence is 16 residues long. As DNA, the CDR3 is TGTGCCAGCAGCTTAGTAAATAGCGGGAATCCCGGGGAGCTGTTTTTT. It translates to CASSLVNSGNPGELFF.

J is TRBJ2-2 and V is TRBV15, with 7 nucleotides matching TRBD2. CDR1 LNHNV and CDR2 YYDKDF come from the germline V gene (reference sequence). Trimming cost V 0 bases and J 4 bases; bases outside gene matches: 5. The CDR3 length is 16 residues. DNA for the CDR3: TGTGCCACCAGCAGAGATCGCGGGAGCTTCACCGGGGAGCTGTTTTTT. Protein product: CATSRDRGSFTGELFF.

This chain connects TRBV28 to TRBJ2-2; TRBD2 matches 7 bases. The germline gives CDR1 MDHEN, CDR2 SYDVKM. V dropped 6 bases and J dropped 6; count of bases not matched to a gene: 4. CDR3 length equals 13 residues. The chain's CDR3 is CASRETSPGELFF. The CDR3 DNA follows: TGTGCCAGCAGAGAGACTAGCCCCGGGGAGCTGTTTTTT.

The V call is TRBV14, the J call TRBJ1-1; TRBD1 matches at 10 bases. CDR3 length: 15 amino acids. J gave up 1 base and V 5 bases, and 4 bases lay outside the gene matches. Germline CDR1 and CDR2: SGHDN and FVKESK. The CDR3 loop is CASSDRGHGNTEAFF. The CDR3 nucleotides are TGTGCCAGCAGCGACAGGGGGCATGGGAACACTGAAGCTTTCTTT.

The chain links TRBV6-5 to TRBJ1-4, with D unclear. The CDR3 sequence is 13 residues long. Trimming stripped 2 bases from V and 5 bases from J, with 6 bases between. In germline, CDR1 is MNHEY, CDR2 SVGAGI. The CDR3 sequence: CASSYGMNEKLFF. In DNA form, the CDR3 reads TGTGCCAGCAGTTACGGCATGAATGAAAAACTGTTTTTT.

This clone has more than one count but fewer than ten. The V gene is TRBV30, the J gene TRBJ2-6; D remains unclear. CDR1 is GTSNPN and CDR2 is SVGIG in the germline V gene (reference sequence). The CDR3 runs to 14 residues. Trimming removed 3 bases at V and 4 bases at J, with 10 bases between. CDR3 in amino acids: CAWSGPGGANVLTF. The CDR3 DNA reads as TGTGCCTGGAGCGGCCCCGGGGGGGCCAACGTCCTGACTTTC.

This chain links TRBV5-1 with TRBJ1-6; a possible D gene is TRBD1 (6 bases). There are 15 residues in the CDR3. Germline CDR1 is SGHRS and CDR2 is YFSETQ. V shed 6 bases and J shed 4 bases, with 14 bases lying between them. The CDR3 DNA sequence: TGCGCCAGCAAGGCAGGGGCTACGTATAATTCACCCCTCCACTTT. Translating gives CASKAGATYNSPLHF.

This rearrangement joins TRBV28 to TRBJ1-2, with 7 bases fitting TRBD1. Germline CDR1 and CDR2: MDHEN and SYDVKM. The CDR3 contains 16 residues. V lost 2 bases, J lost 7 bases, and 13 bases stayed unmatched. CDR3 sequence reads: CASSLLPQGVSAGYTF. CDR3 sequence (DNA): TGTGCCAGCAGTTTACTTCCCCAGGGGGTTTCGGCTGGCTACACCTTC.

This rearrangement joins TRBV5-1 to TRBJ1-1; 9 bases are a match to TRBD1. This CDR3 spans 16 amino acids. Germline V gene data show CDR1 as SGHRS and CDR2 as YFSETQ. V dropped 4 bases and J dropped 1; count of bases not matched to a gene: 8. The CDR3 is CASSPGTGLENTEAFF. The CDR3 nucleotides are TGCGCCAGCAGCCCTGGGACAGGGTTGGAGAACACTGAAGCTTTCTTT.

V and J are TRBV5-5 and TRBJ1-1; D perhaps matches TRBD1 (5 bases). CDR3 length: 13 amino acids. Trimming took off 2 bases at V and 7 bases at J, with 12 bases between the two ends. From germline, CDR1 is SGHKS and CDR2 YYEKEE (reference sequence). The CDR3 DNA sequence: TGTGCCAGCAGCTTCGGGGGTCGTTTTGAAGCTTTCTTT. It yields the protein CASSFGGRFEAFF.

For the CDR3, the DNA is TGTGCCAGCAGCGAGACCAGGGGACAGGGCCCAGATACGCAGTATTTT. Translating it yields CASSETRGQGPDTQYF. This rearrangement joins TRBV9 to TRBJ2-3, with 9 nucleotides matching TRBD1. Germline lookup yields CDR1 SGDLS and CDR2 YYNGEE. J was trimmed by 4 bases and V by 3 bases; bases with no gene match: 9. CDR3 size: 16 residues.

The chain recombines TRBV7-6 with TRBJ2-7; TRBD1 aligns across 10 bases. V was pared by 5 bases and J by 3 bases, with 7 bases of the junction left unmatched. The CDR3 totals 15 residues. Germline V gene data show CDR1 as SGHVS and CDR2 as FNYEAQ. The DNA of the CDR3 is TGTGCCAGCAGCGCGGCGGGACAGGGGAACTACGAGCAGTACTTC. Translated: CASSAAGQGNYEQYF.

The rearrangement uses TRBV7-8 and TRBJ1-1; D gene uncertain. The CDR3 is 14 amino acids. The V gene lost 1 base and the J gene lost 3 bases, with 9 bases spanning the gap. The germline V gene has CDR1 SGHVS and CDR2 FQNEAQ. CDR3 in DNA: TGTGCCAGCAGCTTAGTCGGGGAACACACTGAAGCTTTCTTT. Translated, it gives CASSLVGEHTEAFF.

This rearrangement joins TRBV24-1 to TRBJ1-2; TRBD1 is a possible D gene (6 bases). CDR1 is KGHDR, CDR2 SFDVKD, per germline. Deletions cut 4 bases from V and 4 bases from J, with 12 bases between. The CDR3 loop spans 14 amino acids. CDR3 loop: CATSDWGHSYGYTF. The CDR3 DNA follows: TGTGCCACCAGTGACTGGGGACACAGCTATGGCTACACCTTC.

CDR3 protein: CASSSGGYEQYV. In nucleotides, the CDR3 is TGTGCCAGCAGTTCAGGGGGCTACGAGCAGTACGTC. The V gene is TRBV6-2 or TRBV6-3, the J gene TRBJ2-7; 7 bases align to TRBD1. The trim removed 4 bases at V and 3 bases at J, leaving 0 bases unmatched. This CDR3 spans 12 amino acids. Germline loops: CDR1 MNHEY, CDR2 SVGEGT.

This chain links TRBV29-1 with TRBJ2-7; TRBD2 aligns across 14 bases. V was clipped by 1 base and J by 9 bases; unmatched bases: 5. From germline, CDR1 is SQVTM and CDR2 ANQGSEA. There are 14 residues in the CDR3. CDR3 sequence (DNA): TGCAGCGTTGAAGGACTAGCGGGAGGGCCGGGGCAGTACTTC. It yields the protein CSVEGLAGGPGQYF.

The J gene is TRBJ2-1, the V gene TRBV2; D unclear. Germline V lookup: CDR1 SNHLY, CDR2 FYNNEI. The CDR3 loop spans 14 amino acids. Trimming removed 4 bases from V and 1 base from J, with 8 bases in between. The CDR3 DNA is TGTGCCAGCAGTGCAAGAGGTTCCTACAATGAGCAGTTCTTC. This gives the protein CASSARGSYNEQFF.

The chain has TRBV7-9 and TRBJ1-5, with 9 bases that match TRBD1. This CDR3 is 17 amino acids long. The germline V gene encodes CDR1 SEHNR and CDR2 FQNEAQ (reference sequence). V lost 3 bases to trimming and J lost 6 bases; unmatched junction nucleotides: 12. DNA of the CDR3: TGTGCCAGCAGCTTTTCAACAGGGGGCCCTTCCCGTCAGCCCCAGCATTTT. Residues: CASSFSTGGPSRQPQHF.

The chain combines TRBV7-2 with TRBJ1-3; D remains ambiguous. CDR1 is SGHTA and CDR2 is FQGNSA in the germline V gene. Trimming took off 1 base at V and 4 bases at J, with 14 bases between the two ends. CDR3 length: 16 residues. The CDR3 sequence: CASSLELLPRGNTIYF. The CDR3 coding sequence is TGTGCCAGCAGCTTAGAACTTCTCCCCAGGGGAAACACCATATATTTT.

This chain links TRBV5-1 with TRBJ2-5; no firm D call. The CDR3 loop spans 14 amino acids. With 4 bases removed from V and 2 bases from J, the gap between germline ends came to 12 bases. CDR1 SGHRS and CDR2 YFSETQ come from the germline V gene. CDR3 sequence reads: CASSPTAGQETQYF. CDR3 nucleotides: TGCGCCAGCAGCCCAACCGCCGGGCAAGAGACCCAGTACTTC.

The J gene is TRBJ2-7, the V gene TRBV11-2; TRBD2 aligns across 9 bases. The V and J ends lost 4 bases and 7 bases, in that order; junction bases with no gene match: 5. This CDR3 has 13 amino acids. The germline CDR1 and CDR2 sequences are SGHAT and FQNNGV. CDR3 region: CASSSGLAREQYV. The CDR3 DNA reads as TGTGCCAGCAGCTCGGGACTAGCCCGGGAGCAGTACGTC.

The J gene is TRBJ2-1, the V gene TRBV11-2; 9 positions match TRBD2. Losses at the gene ends were 5 bases for V and 3 bases for J; bases not matched to a gene: 8. This CDR3 has 16 residues. Germline V gene sequence: CDR1 SGHAT, CDR2 FQNNGV. DNA for the CDR3: TGTGCCAGCAGCGCCTTGCGGACTAGCGACTACAATGAGCAGTTCTTC. This gives the protein CASSALRTSDYNEQFF.

The J gene is TRBJ2-1, the V gene TRBV18; D call uncertain. V lost 3 bases and J 5 bases, leaving 5 bases between the germline ends. The CDR3 totals 12 residues. Germline V gene data show CDR1 as KGHSH and CDR2 as LQKENI. CDR3 sequence reads: CASSPQNNEQFF. CDR3 in DNA: TGTGCCAGCTCACCTCAGAACAATGAGCAGTTCTTC.